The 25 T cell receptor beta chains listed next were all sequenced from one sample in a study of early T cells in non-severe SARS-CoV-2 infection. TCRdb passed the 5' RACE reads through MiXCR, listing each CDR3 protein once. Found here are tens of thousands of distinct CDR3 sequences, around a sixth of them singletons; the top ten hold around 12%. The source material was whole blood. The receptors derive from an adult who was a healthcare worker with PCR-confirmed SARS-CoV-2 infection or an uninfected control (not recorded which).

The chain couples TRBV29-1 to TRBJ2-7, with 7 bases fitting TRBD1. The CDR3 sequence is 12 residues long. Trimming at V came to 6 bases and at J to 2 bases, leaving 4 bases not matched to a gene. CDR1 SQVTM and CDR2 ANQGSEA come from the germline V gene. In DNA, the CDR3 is TGCAGCGTCCGGGACAGAGCCTACGAGCAGTACTTC. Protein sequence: CSVRDRAYEQYF.

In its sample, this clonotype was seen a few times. CDR3 in amino acids: CSARVMSGYQETQYF. Written as DNA, the CDR3 is TGCAGTGCTAGAGTCATGTCGGGGTACCAAGAGACCCAGTACTTC. The chain combines TRBV20-1 with TRBJ2-5, with a possible D match to TRBD2 (5 bases). The CDR3 runs to 15 residues. V gave up 1 base and J gave up 0 bases, with 12 bases separating them. Germline CDR1 and CDR2: DFQATT and SNEGSKA (reference sequence).

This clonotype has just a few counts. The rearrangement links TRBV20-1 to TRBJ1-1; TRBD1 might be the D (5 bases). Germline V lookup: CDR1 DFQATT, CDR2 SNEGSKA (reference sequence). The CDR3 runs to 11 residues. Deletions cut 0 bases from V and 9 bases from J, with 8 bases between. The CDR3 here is CSARDRVQAFF. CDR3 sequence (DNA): TGCAGTGCTAGAGACAGGGTGCAAGCTTTCTTT.

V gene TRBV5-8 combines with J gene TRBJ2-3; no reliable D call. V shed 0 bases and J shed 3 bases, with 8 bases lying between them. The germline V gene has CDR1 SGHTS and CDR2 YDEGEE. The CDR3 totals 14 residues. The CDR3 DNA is TGTGCCAGCAGCTTGGCCCGGAGAACAGATACGCAGTATTTT. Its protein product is CASSLARRTDTQYF. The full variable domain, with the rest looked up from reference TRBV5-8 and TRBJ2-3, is EAGVTQSPTHLIKTRGQQATLRCSPISGHTSVYWYQQALGLGLQFLLWYDEGEERNRGNFPPRFSGRQFPNYSSELNVNALELEDSALYLCASSLARRTDTQYFGPGTRLTVL.

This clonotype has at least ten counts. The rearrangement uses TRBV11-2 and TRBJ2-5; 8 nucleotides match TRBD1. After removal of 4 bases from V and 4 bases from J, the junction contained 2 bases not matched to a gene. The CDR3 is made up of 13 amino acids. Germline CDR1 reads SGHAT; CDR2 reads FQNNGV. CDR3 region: CASSYGQGETQYF. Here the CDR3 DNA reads TGTGCCAGCAGCTATGGACAGGGAGAGACCCAGTACTTC.

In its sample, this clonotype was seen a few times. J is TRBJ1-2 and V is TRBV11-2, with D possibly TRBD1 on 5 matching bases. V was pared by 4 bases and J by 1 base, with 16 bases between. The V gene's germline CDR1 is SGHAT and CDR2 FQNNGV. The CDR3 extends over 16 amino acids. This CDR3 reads CASSSPRQDSNYGYTF. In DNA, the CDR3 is TGTGCCAGCAGCTCACCTAGACAAGACAGTAACTATGGCTACACCTTC.

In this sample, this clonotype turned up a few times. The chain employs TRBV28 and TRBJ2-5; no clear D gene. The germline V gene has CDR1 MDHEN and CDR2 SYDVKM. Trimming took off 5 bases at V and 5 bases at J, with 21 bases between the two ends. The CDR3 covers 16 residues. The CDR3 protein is CASSTLAVGTQETQYF. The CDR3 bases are TGTGCCAGCAGTACTCTCGCGGTTGGAACCCAGGAGACCCAGTACTTC.

The CDR3 DNA follows: TGTGCCAGCAGGAGGGACCAAGGGTACCAGCCCCAGCATTTT. Its protein is CASRRDQGYQPQHF. This chain joins TRBV2 and TRBJ1-5; D is perhaps TRBD1 (5 bases). V shed 6 bases and J shed 7 bases, with 16 bases lying between them. Germline assignment: CDR1 SNHLY and CDR2 FYNNEI. The CDR3 loop spans 14 amino acids.

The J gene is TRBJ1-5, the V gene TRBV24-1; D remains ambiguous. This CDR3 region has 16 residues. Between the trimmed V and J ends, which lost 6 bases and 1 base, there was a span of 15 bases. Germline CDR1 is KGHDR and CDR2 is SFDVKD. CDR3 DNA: TGTGCCACCAGTCCGGGTACTGTAGGCAGCAATCAGCCCCAGCATTTT. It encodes CATSPGTVGSNQPQHF.

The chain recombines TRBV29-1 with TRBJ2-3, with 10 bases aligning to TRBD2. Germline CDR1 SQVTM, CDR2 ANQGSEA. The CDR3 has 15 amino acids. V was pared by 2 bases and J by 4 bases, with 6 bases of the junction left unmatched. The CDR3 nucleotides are TGCAGCGTTGAAAGGGTAGCGGGGGGCGCAGATACGCAGTATTTT. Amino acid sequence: CSVERVAGGADTQYF.

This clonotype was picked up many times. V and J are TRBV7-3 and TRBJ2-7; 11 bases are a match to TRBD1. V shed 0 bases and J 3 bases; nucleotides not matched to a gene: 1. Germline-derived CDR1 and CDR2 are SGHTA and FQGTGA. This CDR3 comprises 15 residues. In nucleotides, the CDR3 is TGTGCCAGCAGCTTAACGGGGACAGGGGGCTACGAGCAGTACTTC. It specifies CASSLTGTGGYEQYF.

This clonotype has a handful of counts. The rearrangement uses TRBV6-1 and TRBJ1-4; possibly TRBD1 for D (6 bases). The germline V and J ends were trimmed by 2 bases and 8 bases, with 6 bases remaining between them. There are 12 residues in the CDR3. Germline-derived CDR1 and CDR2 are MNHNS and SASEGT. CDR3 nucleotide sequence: TGTGCCAGCAGTGAAAGGGGGGAAAAACTGTTTTTT. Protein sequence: CASSERGEKLFF.

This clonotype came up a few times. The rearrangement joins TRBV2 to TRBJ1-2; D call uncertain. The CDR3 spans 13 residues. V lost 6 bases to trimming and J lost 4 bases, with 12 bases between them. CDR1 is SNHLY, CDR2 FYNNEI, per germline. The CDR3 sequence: CASRTTSAYGYTF. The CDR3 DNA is TGTGCCAGCAGGACTACAAGCGCCTATGGCTACACCTTC. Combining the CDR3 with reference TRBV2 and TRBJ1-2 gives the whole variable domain EPEVTQTPSHQVTQMGQEVILRCVPISNHLYFYWYRQILGQKVEFLVSFYNNEISEKSEIFDDQFSVERPDGSNFTLKIRSTKLEDSAMYFCASRTTSAYGYTFGSGTRLTVV.

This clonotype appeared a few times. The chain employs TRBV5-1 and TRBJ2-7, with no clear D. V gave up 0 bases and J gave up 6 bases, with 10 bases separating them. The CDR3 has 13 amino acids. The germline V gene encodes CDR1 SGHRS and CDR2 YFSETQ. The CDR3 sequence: CASSLGASFEQYF. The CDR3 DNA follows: TGCGCCAGCAGCTTGGGGGCTTCTTTCGAGCAGTACTTC.

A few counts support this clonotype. Written as DNA, the CDR3 is TGCAGCGTTGTTTTAGCTAACTATGGCTACACCTTC. It specifies CSVVLANYGYTF. The V call is TRBV29-1, the J call TRBJ1-2; unclear D gene. Germline CDR1 SQVTM, CDR2 ANQGSEA. The ends were cut back, 4 bases at V and 0 bases at J, with 6 bases in the middle. CDR3 length equals 12 residues.

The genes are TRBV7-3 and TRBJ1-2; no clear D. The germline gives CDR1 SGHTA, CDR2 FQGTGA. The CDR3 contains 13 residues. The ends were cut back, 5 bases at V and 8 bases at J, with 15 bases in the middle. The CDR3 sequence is CASSPTPGKGYTF. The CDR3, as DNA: TGTGCCAGCAGCCCTACCCCCGGGAAAGGCTACACCTTC.

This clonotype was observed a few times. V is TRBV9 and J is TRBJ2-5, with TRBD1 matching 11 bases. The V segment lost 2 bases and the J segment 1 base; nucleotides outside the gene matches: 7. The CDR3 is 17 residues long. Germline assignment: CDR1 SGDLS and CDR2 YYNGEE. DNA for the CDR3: TGTGCCAGCAGCGTCAAACCCGGGACAGGGGGCCAAGAGACCCAGTACTTC. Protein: CASSVKPGTGGQETQYF.

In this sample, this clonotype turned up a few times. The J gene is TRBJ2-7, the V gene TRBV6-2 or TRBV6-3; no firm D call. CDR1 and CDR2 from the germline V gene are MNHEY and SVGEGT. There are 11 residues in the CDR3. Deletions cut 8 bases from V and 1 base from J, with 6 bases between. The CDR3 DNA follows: TGTGCCAGCGGTGAGTCCTACGAGCAGTACTTC. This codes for CASGESYEQYF.

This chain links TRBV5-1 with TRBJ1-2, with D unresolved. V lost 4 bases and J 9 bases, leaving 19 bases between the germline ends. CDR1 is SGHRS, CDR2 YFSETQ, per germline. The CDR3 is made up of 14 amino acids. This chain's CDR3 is CASSPLYSGESYTF. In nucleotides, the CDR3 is TGCGCCAGCAGCCCCCTCTATAGTGGGGAGAGCTACACCTTC.

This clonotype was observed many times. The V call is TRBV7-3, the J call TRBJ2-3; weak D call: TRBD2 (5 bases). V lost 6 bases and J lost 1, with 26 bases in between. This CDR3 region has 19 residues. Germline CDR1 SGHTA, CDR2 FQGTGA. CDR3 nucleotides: TGTGCCAGCAGTCCTACTAGAGAGCGGACCAGATTAGGCACAGATACGCAGTATTTT. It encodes CASSPTRERTRLGTDTQYF.

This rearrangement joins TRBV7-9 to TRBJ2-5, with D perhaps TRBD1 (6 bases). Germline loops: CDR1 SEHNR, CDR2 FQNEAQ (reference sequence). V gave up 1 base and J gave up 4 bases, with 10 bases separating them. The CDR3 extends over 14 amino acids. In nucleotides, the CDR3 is TGTGCCAGCAGCTTAGTAGGGGGTCGAGAGACCCAGTACTTC. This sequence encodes CASSLVGGRETQYF.

The CDR3: CASSLVVGVSSYNEQFF. The CDR3 nucleotides are TGTGCCAGCAGCTTAGTGGTCGGCGTGAGCTCCTACAATGAGCAGTTCTTC. This sequence joins TRBV11-3 and TRBJ2-1; unclear D gene. The CDR3 loop spans 17 amino acids. Germline V CDR1 and CDR2: SGHNT, YENEEA. V dropped 1 base and J dropped 0 bases, with 13 bases sitting between them.

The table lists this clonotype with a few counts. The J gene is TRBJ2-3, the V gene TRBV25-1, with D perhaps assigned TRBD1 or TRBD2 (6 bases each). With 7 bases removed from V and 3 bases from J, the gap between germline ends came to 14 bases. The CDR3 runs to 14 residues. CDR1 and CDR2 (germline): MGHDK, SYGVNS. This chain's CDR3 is CASTREQGTDTQYF. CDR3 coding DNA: TGTGCCAGCACCCGGGAGCAGGGGACAGATACGCAGTATTTT.

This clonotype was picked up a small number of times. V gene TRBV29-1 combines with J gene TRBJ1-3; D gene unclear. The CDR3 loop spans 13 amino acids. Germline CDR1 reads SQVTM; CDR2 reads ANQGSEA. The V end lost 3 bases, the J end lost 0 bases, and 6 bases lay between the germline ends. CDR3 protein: CSVEKSSGNTIYF. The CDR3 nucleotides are TGCAGCGTTGAGAAGAGCTCTGGAAACACCATATATTTT. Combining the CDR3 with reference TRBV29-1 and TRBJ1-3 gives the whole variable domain SAVISQKPSRDICQRGTSLTIQCQVDSQVTMMFWYRQQPGQSLTLIATANQGSEATYESGFVIDKFPISRPNLTFSTLTVSNMSPEDSSIYLCSVEKSSGNTIYFGEGSWLTVV.

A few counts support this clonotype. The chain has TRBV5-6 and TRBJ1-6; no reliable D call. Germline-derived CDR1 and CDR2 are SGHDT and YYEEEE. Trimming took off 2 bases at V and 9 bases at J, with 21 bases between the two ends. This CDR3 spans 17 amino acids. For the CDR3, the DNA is TGTGCCAGCAGCTTCGCCCTAGGCGGGATGGTCGGTTCACCCCTCCACTTT. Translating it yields CASSFALGGMVGSPLHF.